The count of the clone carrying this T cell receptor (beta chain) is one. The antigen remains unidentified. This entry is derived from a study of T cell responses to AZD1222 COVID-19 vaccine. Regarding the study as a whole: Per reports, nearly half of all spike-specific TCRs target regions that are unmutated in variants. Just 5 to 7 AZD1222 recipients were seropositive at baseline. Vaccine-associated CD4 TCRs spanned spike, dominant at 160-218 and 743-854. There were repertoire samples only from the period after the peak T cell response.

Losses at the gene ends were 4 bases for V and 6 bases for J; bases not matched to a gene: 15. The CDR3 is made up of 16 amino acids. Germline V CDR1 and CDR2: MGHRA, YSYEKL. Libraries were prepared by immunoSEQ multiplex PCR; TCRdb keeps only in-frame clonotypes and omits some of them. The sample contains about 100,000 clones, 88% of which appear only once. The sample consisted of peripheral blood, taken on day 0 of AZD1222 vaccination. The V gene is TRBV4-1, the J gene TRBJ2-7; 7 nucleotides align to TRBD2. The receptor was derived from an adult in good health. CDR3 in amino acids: CASSPRPTSSEGEQYF. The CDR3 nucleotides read TGCGCCAGCAGCCCACGCCCGACTAGCTCGGAGGGCGAGCAGTACTTC.